What follows are 4 T cell receptor beta chains derived from one specimen sequenced in a study of molecular identifiers for immune sequencing clone quantification. Via MiXCR, TCRdb re-called the PCR reads, giving one row per CDR3 protein. Among approximately 670,000 distinct CDR3 sequences listed, just under 20% were seen once. The specimen sequenced was naive CD8+ T cells from blood, with Jurkat cell RNA spiked in. Subset here: FACS-sorted CD8+CD4-CCR7+CD45RA+ naive T cells. The receptors derive from a human donor in good health. Some libraries in this study had Jurkat cell RNA spiked in.

This chain links TRBV4-3 with TRBJ2-7; 8 bases are a match to TRBD2. Germline CDR1 and CDR2: LGHNA and YSLEER. V lost 4 bases to trimming and J lost 6 bases; unmatched junction nucleotides: 5. The CDR3 runs to 13 residues. In DNA form, the CDR3 reads TGCGCCAGCAGCCCAACTGGGACTAGCGAGCAGTACTTC. As protein: CASSPTGTSEQYF.

The sample holds many counts of this clonotype. V is TRBV19 and J is TRBJ2-7; 13 bases are shared with TRBD2. The V and J ends lost 4 bases and 7 bases, in that order; junction bases with no gene match: 10. Germline V gene sequence: CDR1 LNHDA, CDR2 SQIVND (reference sequence). The CDR3 contains 16 residues. In DNA form, the CDR3 reads TGTGCCAGTAGTAGGGGAACCGGACTAGCGGGAGTGGAGCAGTACTTC. Translation: CASSRGTGLAGVEQYF. Looking up the rest from reference TRBV19 and TRBJ2-7 gives the full variable domain: DGGITQSPKYLFRKEGQNVTLSCEQNLNHDAMYWYRQDPGQGLRLIYYSQIVNDFQKGDIAEGYSVSREKKESFPLTVTSAQKNPTAFYLCASSRGTGLAGVEQYFGPGTRLTVT.

There are many counts of this clonotype. V is TRBV7-9 and J is TRBJ1-5; TRBD1 aligns across 8 bases. The germline V gene encodes CDR1 SEHNR and CDR2 FQNEAQ (reference sequence). V trimming: 2 bases; J trimming: 5 bases; junction bases outside the gene matches: 2. This CDR3 region has 14 residues. CDR3 nucleotides: TGTGCCAGCAGCTTATCAGGGGGCGATCAGCCCCAGCATTTT. Translated, it gives CASSLSGGDQPQHF.

The sample holds many counts of this clonotype. The rearrangement links TRBV4-1 to TRBJ1-1; D ambiguous. The V end lost 1 base, the J end lost 3 bases, and 12 bases lay between the germline ends. CDR1 and CDR2 (germline): MGHRA, YSYEKL. This CDR3 is built from 15 residues. The CDR3 loop reads CASSQGTILYTEAFF. DNA for the CDR3: TGCGCCAGCAGCCAAGGAACGATACTTTACACTGAAGCTTTCTTT.